Listed below are T cell receptor beta chains from one sample, sequenced in a study of identical twins. TCRdb re-analysed the 5' RACE reads in MiXCR, keeping a single row per CDR3 protein. Of approximately 500,000 distinct CDR3 sequences in the sample, approximately 24% are singletons; the top ten hold about 3%. A further study also used this sample, focusing on T cells expressing NK-cell markers.

Material for sequencing was CD4+ T cells sorted from blood. The receptors stem from a woman aged 18-35 years in good health. Each CDR3 is given with its conserved first and last residue. Fields, in order: CDR3 DNA, CDR3 protein, D gene, V gene, J gene, clone size. The D gene is left open where the match is weak. Clone sizes are given selectively: once, few, many, or a class where the clone is expanded.

DNA: TGCAGTGCTAGAGACTACGGGCGCAATTACAATGAGCAGTTCTTC; CDR3: CSARDYGRNYNEQFF; D: -; V: TRBV20-1; J: TRBJ2-1; size: few
DNA: TGTGCCACCAGTGATCCCGGACAGGGGGGTAATTCACCCCTCCACTTT; CDR3: CATSDPGQGGNSPLHF; D: TRBD1; V: TRBV24-1; J: TRBJ1-6; size: -
DNA: TGCGCCAGCAGCTTTGGACTAGCGGGAGATTTTTACAATGAGCAGTTCTTC; CDR3: CASSFGLAGDFYNEQFF; D: TRBD2; V: TRBV5-1; J: TRBJ2-1; size: many
DNA: TGTGCCAGCAGCCGAGGGGACGAGCAGTACTTC; CDR3: CASSRGDEQYF; D: -; V: TRBV18; J: TRBJ2-7; size: -
DNA: TGCAGTGCTGAGTGGGAGAGCTCCTACAATGAGCAGTTCTTC; CDR3: CSAEWESSYNEQFF; D: -; V: TRBV20-1; J: TRBJ2-1; size: few
DNA: TGTGCCAGCAGCAAGGGTCAGCCCCAGCATTTT; CDR3: CASSKGQPQHF; D: -; V: TRBV21-1; J: TRBJ1-5; size: few
DNA: TGTGCCAGCAGCCCTCGACGGACTAATGAAAAACTGTTTTTT; CDR3: CASSPRRTNEKLFF; D: -; V: TRBV5-5; J: TRBJ1-4; size: few
DNA: TGTGCCAGCAGCGTACGAGAACACCCTAACTATGGCTACACCTTC; CDR3: CASSVREHPNYGYTF; D: -; V: TRBV5-5; J: TRBJ1-2; size: few
DNA: TGTGCCAGCAGCGTAGTCCCGGGACAGGACACAGATACGCAGTATTTT; CDR3: CASSVVPGQDTDTQYF; D: TRBD1; V: TRBV9; J: TRBJ2-3; size: few
DNA: TGCGCCAGCAGTGAGTCCCTACCTGTGACGCAGTATTTT; CDR3: CASSESLPVTQYF; D: -; V: TRBV10-2; J: TRBJ2-3; size: few
DNA: TGTGCCAGCAGCCCCGTCGTCGGGGGGACCGAGCAGTACTTC; CDR3: CASSPVVGGTEQYF; D: TRBD2; V: TRBV3-1; J: TRBJ2-7; size: few
DNA: TGTGCCAGCAGTGATCACAGGGGCAGGGACACTGAAGCTTTCTTT; CDR3: CASSDHRGRDTEAFF; D: TRBD1; V: TRBV25-1; J: TRBJ1-1; size: few
DNA: TGTGCCAGCAGCTTAGCGGGGAAAACCTCCTACAATGAGCAGTTCTTC; CDR3: CASSLAGKTSYNEQFF; D: TRBD2; V: TRBV3-1; J: TRBJ2-1; size: few
DNA: TGTGCCAGCAGCGCGAGTTTGGGAAACACCATATATTTT; CDR3: CASSASLGNTIYF; D: -; V: TRBV9; J: TRBJ1-3; size: -
DNA: TGTGCCAGCAGCTCTCGGACTAGCGGGAGGGCCTGGGTGGATACGCAGTATTTT; CDR3: CASSSRTSGRAWVDTQYF; D: TRBD2; V: TRBV7-6; J: TRBJ2-3; size: -